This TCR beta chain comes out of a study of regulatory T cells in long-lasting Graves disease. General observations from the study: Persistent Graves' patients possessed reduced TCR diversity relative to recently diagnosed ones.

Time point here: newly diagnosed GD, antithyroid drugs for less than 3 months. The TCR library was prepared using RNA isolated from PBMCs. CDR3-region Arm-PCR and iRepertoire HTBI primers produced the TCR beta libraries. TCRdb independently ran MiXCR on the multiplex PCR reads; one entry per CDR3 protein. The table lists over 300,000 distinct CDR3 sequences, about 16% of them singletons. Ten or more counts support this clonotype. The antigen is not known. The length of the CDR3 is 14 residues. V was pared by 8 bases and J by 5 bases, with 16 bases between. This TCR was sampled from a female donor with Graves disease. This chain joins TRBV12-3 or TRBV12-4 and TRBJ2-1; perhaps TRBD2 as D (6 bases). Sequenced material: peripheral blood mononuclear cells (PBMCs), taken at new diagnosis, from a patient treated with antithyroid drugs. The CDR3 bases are TGTGCCAGCTGCTGGGCTAGCGCCCACAATGAGCAGTTCTTC. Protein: CASCWASAHNEQFF.